Here is one T cell receptor beta chain with its context. These data belong to a study of blood T cell repertoires in COVID-19. Across the whole study: Sites in the United States, Italy and Spain provided acute and convalescent COVID-19 samples. PBMCs, B-cell-depleted T cells, or T cells were the source of the cDNA or gDNA that made up the material.

This CDR3 contains 14 residues. CDR1 and CDR2 from the germline V gene are SNHLY and FYNNEI. V gave up 5 bases and J gave up 3 bases, with 11 bases separating them. Original methodology: Amplification of reference gene primers provided the estimated nucleated cell counts. The assay was immunoSEQ multiplex PCR, and TCRdb's table has in-frame clones only and misses some. That table supplies the V and J calls and clone size; D and trimming were determined from the DNA. The table has around 110,000 clones, around 86% seen once. Sequenced material: peripheral blood. This TCR derives from a man aged 70 or older with acute or convalescent COVID-19. V is TRBV2 and J is TRBJ1-5; D gene uncertain. The CDR3 DNA follows: TGTGCCAGCAGTAAGGAAACAGTCAATCAGCCCCAGCATTTT. It specifies CASSKETVNQPQHF.